The present entry profiles one T cell receptor beta chain with its context. Germline V CDR1 and CDR2: MNHEY, SVGAGI. The ends were cut back, 7 bases at V and 4 bases at J, with 4 bases in the middle. CDR3 length: 11 amino acids. Study members were between about 18 and 100 years old and lived in roughly 24 US regions. The data were taken from a study of blood T cell repertoires in COVID-19. Study-level information: PBMCs, B-cell-depleted T cells, or T cells were the source of the cDNA or gDNA that made up the material.

In the source study's methods: Estimation of nucleated cell counts relied on the amplification of reference gene primers. Sequencing was performed with immunoSEQ multiplex PCR; in TCRdb, only in-frame clones are kept and a portion is missing. That table is the source of V, J and clone size, and D and trimming were worked out from the DNA. This sample has around 180,000 clones, with roughly 89% found just once. The origin of this receptor is a woman aged 40 to 50 with acute COVID-19. Sequencing was carried out using PBMCs or T cells enriched from blood (not recorded which). The chain couples TRBV6-5 to TRBJ2-2; D gene unclear. DNA of the CDR3: TGTGCCAGCACCCTCACCGGGGAGCTGTTTTTT. Encoded protein: CASTLTGELFF.